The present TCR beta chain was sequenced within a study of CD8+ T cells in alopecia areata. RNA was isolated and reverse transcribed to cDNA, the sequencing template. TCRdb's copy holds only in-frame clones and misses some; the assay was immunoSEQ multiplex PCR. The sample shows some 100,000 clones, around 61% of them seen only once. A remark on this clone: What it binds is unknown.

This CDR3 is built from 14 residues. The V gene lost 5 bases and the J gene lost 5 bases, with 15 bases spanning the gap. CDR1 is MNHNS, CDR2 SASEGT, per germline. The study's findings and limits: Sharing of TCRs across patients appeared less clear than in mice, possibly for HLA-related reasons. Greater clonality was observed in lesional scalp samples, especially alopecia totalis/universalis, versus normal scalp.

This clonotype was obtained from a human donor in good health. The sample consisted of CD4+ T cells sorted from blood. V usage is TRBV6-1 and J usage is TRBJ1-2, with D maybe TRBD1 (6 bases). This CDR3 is CASSTQGGLYGYTF. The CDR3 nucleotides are TGTGCCAGCAGTACCCAAGGGGGATTATATGGCTACACCTTC.